This is a list of T cell receptor beta chains from one sample in a study of T cells after yellow fever vaccination. TCRdb ran MiXCR on the 5' RACE reads and lists one entry per CDR3 protein. This sample yields about 330,000 distinct CDR3 sequences, of which 4.1% are seen a single time; roughly 25% belongs to the top ten. The sequencing here drew on PBMCs, taken 5 days after the yellow fever booster vaccination. These TCRs come from a young man who received the YFV17D yellow fever vaccine. The CDR3 runs from the conserved cysteine through the conserved F or W. A D gene is named only where the DNA matches it firmly. The listing skips clone size in some rows; elsewhere it reads once, few, many or a size class.

j_gene	d_gene	abundance	v_gene	CDR3nt	CDR3aa
TRBJ2-5	.	.	TRBV6-4	TGTGCCAGCAGCGCCGACAGGATACACCAAGAGACCCAGTACTTC	CASSADRIHQETQYF
TRBJ1-6	.	many	TRBV20-1	TGCAGTGCAGAGGCGCAGGAAAGCTTTTATAATTCACCCCTCCACTTT	CSAEAQESFYNSPLHF
TRBJ1-2	.	.	TRBV7-9	TGTGCCAGCAGCGACACGAGCAATGCCACCTTC	CASSDTSNATF
TRBJ2-7	.	.	TRBV10-3	TGTGCCATCAGTGTTGGGGTCCGCGGGTACTACGAGCAGTACTTC	CAISVGVRGYYEQYF
TRBJ2-7	TRBD1	many	TRBV6-5	TGTGCCAGCTCAAGGACAGGCTCCTACGAGCAGTACTTC	CASSRTGSYEQYF
TRBJ2-1	.	.	TRBV10-3	TGTGCCATCAGTGATAACTACAATGAGCAGTTCTTC	CAISDNYNEQFF
TRBJ2-3	.	many	TRBV15	TGTGCCACCAGCGGAGGGGAGAGCACAGATACGCAGTATTTT	CATSGGESTDTQYF
TRBJ2-1	.	few	TRBV6-2/TRBV6-3	TGTGCCAGCAGCCCGCATGGGGACATTTACAATGAGCAGTTCTTC	CASSPHGDIYNEQFF
TRBJ1-2	TRBD1	many	TRBV20-1	TGCAGTGCTAGAAGACAGGGGCTTGACTATGGCTACACCTTC	CSARRQGLDYGYTF
TRBJ2-3	TRBD2	many	TRBV24-1	TGTGCCACCAGTGACCTTCAGCGGGGAAAGACAGATACGCAGTATTTT	CATSDLQRGKTDTQYF
TRBJ2-3	.	few	TRBV29-1	TGCAGCGTTGACAGACTTAGCACAGATACGCAGTATTTT	CSVDRLSTDTQYF
TRBJ2-6	.	.	TRBV20-1	TGCAGTGCTAGGGGGGATCCCTCTGGGGCCAACGTCCTGACTTTC	CSARGDPSGANVLTF
TRBJ1-5	TRBD1	.	TRBV5-1	TGCGCCAGCAGTCAGCAGGGGGCGGTCAATCAGCCCCAGCATTTT	CASSQQGAVNQPQHF
TRBJ2-5	TRBD2	.	TRBV4-2	TGTGCCAGCAGTCAAGGTGGCCTTGGCGGGGGGTACCAAGAGACCCAGTACTTC	CASSQGGLGGGYQETQYF
TRBJ2-1	.	few	TRBV20-1	TGCAGTGCTCCCCGGGGGCCATACAATGAGCAGTTCTTC	CSAPRGPYNEQFF
TRBJ1-2	.	many	TRBV5-1	TGCGCCAGCGGGGCGGACAACTATGGCTACACCTTC	CASGADNYGYTF
TRBJ1-4	.	.	TRBV4-3	TGCGCCAGCAGCCAAGCACCGTTTTTT	CASSQAPFF
TRBJ2-7	.	few	TRBV2	TGTGCCAGCAGTGAGGGTCGGCGCTACGAGCAGTACTTC	CASSEGRRYEQYF
TRBJ2-2	.	few	TRBV3-1	TGTGCCAGCAGCCAAGATGGAAGGGGCGGGGAGCTGTTTTTT	CASSQDGRGGELFF
TRBJ2-3	.	many	TRBV7-9	TGTGCCAGCAGCTTAGGCAGGGTGGATCCAGATACGCAGTATTTT	CASSLGRVDPDTQYF
TRBJ2-6	.	.	TRBV5-4	TGTGCCAGCAGCTTGGCCATTGGGGCCAACGTCCTGACTTTC	CASSLAIGANVLTF
TRBJ2-5	TRBD2	.	TRBV20-1	TGCAGTGCTAGAGAATTGGCGGGGGGTTTCCAAGAGACCCAGTACTTC	CSARELAGGFQETQYF
TRBJ1-5	.	few	TRBV6-6	TGTGCCAGCGGGGCAGGGACCTTTAATCAGCCCCAGCATTTT	CASGAGTFNQPQHF
TRBJ2-2	.	few	TRBV7-2	TGTGCCAGCAGATCAGCGGCCACGAACACCGGGGAGCTGTTTTTT	CASRSAATNTGELFF
TRBJ1-1	.	few	TRBV10-3	TGTGCCATCAGGGGAGGGTCGGGGAACACTGAAGCTTTCTTT	CAIRGGSGNTEAFF
TRBJ1-4	.	.	TRBV18	TGTGCCAGCTCACCGGACAGACGTGAAAAACTGTTTTTT	CASSPDRREKLFF
TRBJ1-1	.	.	TRBV6-5	TGTGCCAGCAAATTGAACACTGAAGCTTTCTTT	CASKLNTEAFF
TRBJ2-2	.	.	TRBV24-1	TGTGCCACCAGTGATTTGCAAGGTCGGCCTGAAGCCGGGGAGCTGTTTTTT	CATSDLQGRPEAGELFF
TRBJ2-1	TRBD2	many	TRBV5-6	TGTGCCAGCATTCGGACTAGCGGGGGGGCAGGCTACAATGAGCAGTTCTTC	CASIRTSGGAGYNEQFF
TRBJ1-4	.	many	TRBV27	TGTGCCAGCAGTGACTTTCCGGCCCCGGACAGAGAAAAACTGTTTTTT	CASSDFPAPDREKLFF
TRBJ2-1	.	few	TRBV9	TGTGCCAGCAGCGTAGATTCGGGGTTAGAATCCTACAATGAGCAGTTCTTC	CASSVDSGLESYNEQFF
TRBJ1-1	TRBD1	few	TRBV2	TGTGCCAGCAACCCCGGACAGGGCGGAACTGAAGCTTTCTTT	CASNPGQGGTEAFF
TRBJ2-3	TRBD2	few	TRBV3-1	TGTGCCAGCAGCGGGGTAGTAGCGGGGGCCTTGGATACGCAGTATTTT	CASSGVVAGALDTQYF
TRBJ2-2	.	many	TRBV6-6	TGTGCCAGCAGTTACTCGGGGAACACCGGGGAGCTGTTTTTT	CASSYSGNTGELFF
TRBJ2-1	TRBD2	many	TRBV20-1	TGCAGTGCCCGACTAGCGGGCTCCTACAATGAGCAGTTCTTC	CSARLAGSYNEQFF
TRBJ1-4	TRBD1	few	TRBV12-3/TRBV12-4	TGTGCCAGCAAACAGGGGTGGGGAAAACTGTTTTTT	CASKQGWGKLFF
TRBJ2-5	.	few	TRBV7-2	TGTGCCAGCAGCTTTACACCACCGTCAGGGGGAGGAGAGACCCAGTACTTC	CASSFTPPSGGGETQYF
TRBJ2-3	TRBD2	many	TRBV5-1	TGCGCCAGCAGCTCCCAGACTAGCGGGGCTACAGATACGCAGTATTTT	CASSSQTSGATDTQYF
TRBJ2-2	.	few	TRBV9	TGTGCCAGCAGCTTGACTCAGTTCACCGGGGAGCTGTTTTTT	CASSLTQFTGELFF
TRBJ1-5	.	few	TRBV29-1	TGCAGCGTTAGAGAGGGGAGCAATCAGCCCCAGCATTTT	CSVREGSNQPQHF
TRBJ2-3	.	many	TRBV20-1	TGCAGTGCAGGCCTAGGAGATACGCAGTATTTT	CSAGLGDTQYF
TRBJ2-1	TRBD2	few	TRBV29-1	TGCAGCGTTCCACTAGCGGGGGGGCTTTGGGAGCAGTTCTTC	CSVPLAGGLWEQFF
TRBJ2-3	.	.	TRBV5-1	TGCGCCAGCAGCCTGATGTCGGGTTATGCTAGCACAGATACGCAGTATTTT	CASSLMSGYASTDTQYF
TRBJ2-3	.	.	TRBV9	TGTGCCAGCAGCCTCACCCCGACCTACACAGATACGCAGTATTTT	CASSLTPTYTDTQYF
TRBJ2-5	TRBD2	many	TRBV27	TGTGCCAGCAGTTTATCGGCTAGCGGGGGCGGGGAGACCCAGTACTTC	CASSLSASGGGETQYF
TRBJ2-2	.	.	TRBV7-1	TGTGCCAGCAGCTCAGACAGCTTCACCGGGGAGCTGTTTTTT	CASSSDSFTGELFF
TRBJ1-2	.	.	TRBV6-5	TGTGCCAGCAGACGTGACAGTAACTATGGCTACACCTTC	CASRRDSNYGYTF
TRBJ2-1	TRBD2	.	TRBV28	TGTGCCAGCAGTTCACTGGCGGGGGGCTTCTACAATGAGCAGTTCTTC	CASSSLAGGFYNEQFF
TRBJ1-4	.	many	TRBV7-9	TGTGCCAGCGGACAGCCTAATGAAAAACTGTTTTTT	CASGQPNEKLFF
TRBJ2-3	TRBD2	few	TRBV12-5	TGTGCTAGTGGTTTGGTAAGCGGGGGGGCCCAGTATTTT	CASGLVSGGAQYF
TRBJ2-1	TRBD1	few	TRBV11-1	TGTGCCAGCAGCACTGGCCAGGGGGATGAGCAGTTATTC	CASSTGQGDEQLF
TRBJ2-7	TRBD1	.	TRBV7-9	TGTGCCAGCAGCAGGGGGCTCTACGAGCAGTACTTC	CASSRGLYEQYF